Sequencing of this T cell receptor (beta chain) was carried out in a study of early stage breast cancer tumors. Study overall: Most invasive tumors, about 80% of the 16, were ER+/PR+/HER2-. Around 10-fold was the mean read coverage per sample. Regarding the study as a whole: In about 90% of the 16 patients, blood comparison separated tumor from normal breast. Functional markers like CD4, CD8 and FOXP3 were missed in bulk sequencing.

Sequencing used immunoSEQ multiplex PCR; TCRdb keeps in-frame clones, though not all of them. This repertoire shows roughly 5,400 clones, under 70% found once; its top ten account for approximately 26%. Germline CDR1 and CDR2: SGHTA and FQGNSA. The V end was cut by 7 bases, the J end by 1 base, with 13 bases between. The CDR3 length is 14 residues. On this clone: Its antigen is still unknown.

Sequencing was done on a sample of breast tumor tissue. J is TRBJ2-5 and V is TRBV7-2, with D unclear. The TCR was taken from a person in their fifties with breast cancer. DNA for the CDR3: TGTGCCAGCACCAAGCCAGGTGCCCAAGAGACCCAGTACTTC. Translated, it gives CASTKPGAQETQYF.